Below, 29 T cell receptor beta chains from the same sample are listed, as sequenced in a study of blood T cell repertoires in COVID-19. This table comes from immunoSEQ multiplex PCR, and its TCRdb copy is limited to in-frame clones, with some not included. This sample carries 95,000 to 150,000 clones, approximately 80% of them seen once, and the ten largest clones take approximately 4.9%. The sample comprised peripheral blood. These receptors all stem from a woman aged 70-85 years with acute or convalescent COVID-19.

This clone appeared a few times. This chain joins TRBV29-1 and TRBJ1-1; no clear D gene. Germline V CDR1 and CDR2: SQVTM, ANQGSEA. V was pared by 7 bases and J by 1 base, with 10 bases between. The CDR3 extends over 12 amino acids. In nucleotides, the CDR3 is TGCAGCGCCATGACACCGAACACTGAAGCTTTCTTT. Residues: CSAMTPNTEAFF.

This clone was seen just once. CDR3: CASSLGQYQETQYF. In DNA, the CDR3 is TGCGCCAGCAGTCTTGGACAGTACCAAGAGACCCAGTACTTC. The chain has TRBV10-2 and TRBJ2-5; D might be TRBD1 (6 bases). V was pared by 5 bases and J by 0 bases, with 10 bases between. The CDR3 runs to 14 residues. Germline values: CDR1 WSHSY, CDR2 SAAADI.

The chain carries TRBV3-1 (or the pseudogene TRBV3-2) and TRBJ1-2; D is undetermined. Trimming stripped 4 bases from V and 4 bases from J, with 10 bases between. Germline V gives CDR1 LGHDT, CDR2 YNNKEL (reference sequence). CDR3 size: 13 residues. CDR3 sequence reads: CASSLTVSYGYTF. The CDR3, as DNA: TGTGCCAGCAGCCTAACAGTATCCTATGGCTACACCTTC.

CDR3 in amino acids: CASSRGVDYGYTF. The CDR3 DNA sequence: TGTGCCAGCAGCAGGGGTGTGGACTATGGCTACACCTTC. The chain uses TRBV14 and TRBJ1-2, with D tentatively TRBD1 (5 bases). The V gene lost 5 bases and the J gene lost 3 bases, with 10 bases spanning the gap. Germline V gives CDR1 SGHDN, CDR2 FVKESK. The CDR3 consists of 13 residues.

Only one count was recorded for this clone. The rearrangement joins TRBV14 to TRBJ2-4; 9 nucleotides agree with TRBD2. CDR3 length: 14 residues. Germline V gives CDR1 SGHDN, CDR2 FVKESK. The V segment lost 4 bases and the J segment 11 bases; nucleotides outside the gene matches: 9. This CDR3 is CASSPRGGEAFQYF. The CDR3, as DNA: TGTGCCAGCAGCCCGCGCGGGGGGGAGGCATTTCAGTACTTC.

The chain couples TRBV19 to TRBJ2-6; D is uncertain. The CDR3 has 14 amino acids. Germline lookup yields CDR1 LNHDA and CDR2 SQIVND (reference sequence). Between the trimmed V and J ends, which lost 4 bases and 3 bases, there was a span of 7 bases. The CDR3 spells CASSRAYGANVLTF. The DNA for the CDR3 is TGTGCCAGTAGTAGGGCATATGGGGCCAACGTCCTGACTTTC.

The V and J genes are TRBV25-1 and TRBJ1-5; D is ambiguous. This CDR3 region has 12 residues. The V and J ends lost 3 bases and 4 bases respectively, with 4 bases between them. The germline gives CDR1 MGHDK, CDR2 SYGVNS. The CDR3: CASSDGNQPQHF. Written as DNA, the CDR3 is TGTGCCAGCAGTGACGGGAATCAGCCCCAGCATTTT.

As DNA, the CDR3 is TGCGCCAGCAGCAAGGACAGGGGGCCCTATGGCTACACCTTC. The encoded protein is CASSKDRGPYGYTF. The chain carries TRBV5-1 and TRBJ1-2; TRBD1 aligns across 11 bases. The ends lost 4 bases at V and 4 bases at J; junction bases unmatched: 3. Germline assignment: CDR1 SGHRS and CDR2 YFSETQ. This CDR3 spans 14 amino acids.

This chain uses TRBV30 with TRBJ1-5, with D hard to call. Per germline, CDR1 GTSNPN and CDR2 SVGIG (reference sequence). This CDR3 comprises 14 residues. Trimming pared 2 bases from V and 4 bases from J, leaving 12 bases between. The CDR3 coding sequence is TGTGCCTGGAGTTATATGGGCGGGAATCAGCCCCAGCATTTT. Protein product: CAWSYMGGNQPQHF.

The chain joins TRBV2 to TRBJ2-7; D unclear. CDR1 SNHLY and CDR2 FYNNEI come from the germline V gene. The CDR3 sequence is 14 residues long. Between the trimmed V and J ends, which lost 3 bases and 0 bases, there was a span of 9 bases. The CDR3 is CASSERRSSYEQYF. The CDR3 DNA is TGTGCCAGCAGTGAGAGGCGAAGCTCCTACGAGCAGTACTTC. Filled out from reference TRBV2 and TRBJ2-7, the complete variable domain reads EPEVTQTPSHQVTQMGQEVILRCVPISNHLYFYWYRQILGQKVEFLVSFYNNEISEKSEIFDDQFSVERPDGSNFTLKIRSTKLEDSAMYFCASSERRSSYEQYFGPGTRLTVT.

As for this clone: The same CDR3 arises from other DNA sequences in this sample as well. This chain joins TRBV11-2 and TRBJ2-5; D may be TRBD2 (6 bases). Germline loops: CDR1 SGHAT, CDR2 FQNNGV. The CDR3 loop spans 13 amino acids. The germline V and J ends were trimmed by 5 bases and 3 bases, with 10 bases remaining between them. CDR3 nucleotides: TGTGCCAGCAGCCCGGGACTTGAAGAGACCCAGTACTTC. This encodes CASSPGLEETQYF.

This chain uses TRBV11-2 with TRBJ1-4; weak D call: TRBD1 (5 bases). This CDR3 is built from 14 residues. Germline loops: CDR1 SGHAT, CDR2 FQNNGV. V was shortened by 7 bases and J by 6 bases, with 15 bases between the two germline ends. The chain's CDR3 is CASNMRGLDEKLFF. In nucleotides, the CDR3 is TGTGCCAGCAATATGCGGGGGTTAGATGAAAAACTGTTTTTT.

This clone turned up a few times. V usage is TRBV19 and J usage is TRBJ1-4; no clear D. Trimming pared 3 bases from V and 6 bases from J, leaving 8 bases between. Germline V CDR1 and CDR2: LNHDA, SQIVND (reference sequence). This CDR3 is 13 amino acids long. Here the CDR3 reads CASSIGLYEKLFF. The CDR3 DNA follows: TGTGCCAGTAGTATTGGCCTTTATGAAAAACTGTTTTTT.

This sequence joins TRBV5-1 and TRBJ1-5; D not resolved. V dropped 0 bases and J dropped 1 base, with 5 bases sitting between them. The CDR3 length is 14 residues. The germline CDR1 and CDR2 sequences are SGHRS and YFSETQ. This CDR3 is CASSLAGSNQPQHF. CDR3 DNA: TGCGCCAGCAGCTTGGCGGGAAGCAATCAGCCCCAGCATTTT.

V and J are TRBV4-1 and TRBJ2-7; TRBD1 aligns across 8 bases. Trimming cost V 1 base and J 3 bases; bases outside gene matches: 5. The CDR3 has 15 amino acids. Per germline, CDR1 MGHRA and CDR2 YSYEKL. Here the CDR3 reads CASSQAWDRRYEQYF. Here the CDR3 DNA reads TGCGCCAGCAGCCAAGCTTGGGACAGGCGCTACGAGCAGTACTTC.

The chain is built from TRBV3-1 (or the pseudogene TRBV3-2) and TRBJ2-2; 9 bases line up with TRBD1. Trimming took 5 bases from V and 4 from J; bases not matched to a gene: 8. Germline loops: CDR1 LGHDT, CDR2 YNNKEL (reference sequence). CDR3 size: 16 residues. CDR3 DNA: TGTGCCAGCAGCGTGGGACAGGGAATGGGCACCGGGGAGCTGTTTTTT. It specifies CASSVGQGMGTGELFF.

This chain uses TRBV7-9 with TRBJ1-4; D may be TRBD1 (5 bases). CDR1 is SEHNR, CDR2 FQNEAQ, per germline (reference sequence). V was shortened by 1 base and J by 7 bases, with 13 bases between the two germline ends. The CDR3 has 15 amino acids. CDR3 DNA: TGTGCCAGCAGCTTAGGATTGGGGGGAAGTGAAAAACTGTTTTTT. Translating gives CASSLGLGGSEKLFF.

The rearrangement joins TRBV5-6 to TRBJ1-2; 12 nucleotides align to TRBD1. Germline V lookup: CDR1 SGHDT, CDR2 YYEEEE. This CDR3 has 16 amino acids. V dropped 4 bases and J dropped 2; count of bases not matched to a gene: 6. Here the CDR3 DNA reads TGTGCCAGCAGCCTACCGGGACAGGGGGCGAACTATGGCTACACCTTC. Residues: CASSLPGQGANYGYTF.

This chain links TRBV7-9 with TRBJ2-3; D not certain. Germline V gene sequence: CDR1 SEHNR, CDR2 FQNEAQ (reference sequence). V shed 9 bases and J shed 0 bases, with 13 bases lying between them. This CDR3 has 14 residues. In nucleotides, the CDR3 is TGTGCCAGTTCTAGACTGTTTAGCACAGATACGCAGTATTTT. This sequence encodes CASSRLFSTDTQYF.

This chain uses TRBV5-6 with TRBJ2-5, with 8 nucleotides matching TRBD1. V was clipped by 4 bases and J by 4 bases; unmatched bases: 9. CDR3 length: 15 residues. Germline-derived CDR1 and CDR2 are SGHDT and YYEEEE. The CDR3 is CASSRGQATGETQYF. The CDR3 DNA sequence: TGTGCCAGCAGCCGGGGACAGGCGACGGGAGAGACCCAGTACTTC.

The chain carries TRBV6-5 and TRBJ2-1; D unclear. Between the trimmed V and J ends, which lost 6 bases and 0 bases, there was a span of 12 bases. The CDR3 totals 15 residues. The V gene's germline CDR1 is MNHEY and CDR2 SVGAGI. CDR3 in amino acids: CASRRKASSYNEQFF. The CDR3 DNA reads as TGTGCCAGCAGGCGGAAAGCTAGCTCCTACAATGAGCAGTTCTTC.

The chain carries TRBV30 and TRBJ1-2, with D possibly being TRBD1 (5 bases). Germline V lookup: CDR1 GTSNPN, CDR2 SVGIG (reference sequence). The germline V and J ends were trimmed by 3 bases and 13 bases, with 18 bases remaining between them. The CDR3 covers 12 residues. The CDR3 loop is CAWREQGLRVTF. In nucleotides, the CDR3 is TGTGCCTGGAGAGAGCAGGGACTCCGGGTCACCTTC. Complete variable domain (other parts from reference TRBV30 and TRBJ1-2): SQTIHQWPATLVQPVGSPLSLECTVEGTSNPNLYWYRQAAGRGLQLLFYSVGIGQISSEVPQNLSASRPQDRQFILSSKKLLLSDSGFYLCAWREQGLRVTFGSGTRLTVV.

The CDR3 loop reads CASSTWGRGRTEAFF. For the CDR3, the DNA is TGTGCCAGCAGCACCTGGGGCAGGGGGCGGACTGAAGCTTTCTTT. The chain couples TRBV6-5 to TRBJ1-1; 8 bases fit TRBD1. The CDR3 has 15 amino acids. J lost 5 bases, V lost 6 bases, and 11 bases had no gene match. Germline CDR1 reads MNHEY; CDR2 reads SVGAGI.

CDR3 DNA: TGTGCCAGTCGCCCGCGGGGGGGCAGGGGGGCCAAGCTCTATGGCTACACCTTC. Encoded protein: CASRPRGGRGAKLYGYTF. V gene TRBV19 combines with J gene TRBJ1-2; TRBD1 matches at 7 bases. Looked up from germline, CDR1 is LNHDA and CDR2 is SQIVND (reference sequence). Trimming at V came to 8 bases and at J to 4 bases, leaving 22 bases not matched to a gene. The CDR3 length is 18 residues.

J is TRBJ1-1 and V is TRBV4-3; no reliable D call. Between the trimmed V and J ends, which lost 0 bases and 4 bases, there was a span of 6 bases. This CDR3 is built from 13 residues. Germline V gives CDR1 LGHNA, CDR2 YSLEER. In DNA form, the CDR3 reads TGCGCCAGCAGCCAAGATTCGTCCACTGAAGCTTTCTTT. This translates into CASSQDSSTEAFF.

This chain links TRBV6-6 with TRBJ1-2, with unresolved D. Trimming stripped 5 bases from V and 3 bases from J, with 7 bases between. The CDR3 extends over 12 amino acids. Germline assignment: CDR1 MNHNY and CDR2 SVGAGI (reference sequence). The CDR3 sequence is CASSGVDYGYTF. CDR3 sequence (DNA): TGTGCCAGCAGTGGAGTAGACTATGGCTACACCTTC.

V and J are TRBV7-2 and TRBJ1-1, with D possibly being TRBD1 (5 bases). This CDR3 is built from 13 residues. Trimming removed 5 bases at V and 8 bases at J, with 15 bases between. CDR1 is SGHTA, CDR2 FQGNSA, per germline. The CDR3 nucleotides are TGTGCCAGCAGCGCTATGACAGAAACAGAAGCTTTCTTT. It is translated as CASSAMTETEAFF. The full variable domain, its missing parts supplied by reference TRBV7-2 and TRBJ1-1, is GAGVSQSPSNKVTEKGKDVELRCDPISGHTALYWYRQSLGQGLEFLIYFQGNSAPDKSGLPSDRFSAERTGGSVSTLTIQRTQQEDSAVYLCASSAMTETEAFFGQGTRLTVV.

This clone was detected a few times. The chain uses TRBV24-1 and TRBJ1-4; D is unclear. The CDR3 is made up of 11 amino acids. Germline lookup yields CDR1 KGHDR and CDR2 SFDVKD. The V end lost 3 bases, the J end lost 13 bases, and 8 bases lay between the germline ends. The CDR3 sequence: CATSDGRLLFF. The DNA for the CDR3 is TGTGCCACCAGTGATGGGCGTCTACTGTTTTTT.

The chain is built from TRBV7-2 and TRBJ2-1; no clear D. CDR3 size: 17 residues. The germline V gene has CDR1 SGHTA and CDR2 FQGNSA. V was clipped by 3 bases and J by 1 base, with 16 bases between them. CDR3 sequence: CASSFRVSRSSYNEQFF. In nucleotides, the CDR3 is TGTGCCAGCAGCTTTCGAGTATCTAGGTCGTCCTACAATGAGCAGTTCTTC.